These 5 T cell receptor beta chains were sequenced from one sample in a study of T-cell reconstitution after alpha-beta-depleted transplantation in children. Unique molecular identifiers were incorporated during preparation of the TCRbeta library. TCRdb re-derived calls from the PCR reads in MiXCR, one entry per CDR3 protein. Found here are about 640,000 distinct CDR3 sequences, about an eighth of them singletons; the top ten hold about 2%. The sample consisted of PBMCs, mostly from graft donor cells, taken 360 days after TCRalphabeta/CD19-depleted stem cell transplant. These receptors came from a male patient younger than 18 who had a stem cell transplant for acute myeloid leukemia, so the T cells may come from the graft donor.

This clonotype has ten or more counts. The rearrangement joins TRBV15 to TRBJ2-3; the match to TRBD2 covers 14 bases. CDR1 and CDR2 (germline): LNHNV, YYDKDF (reference sequence). V gave up 1 base and J gave up 4 bases; unmatched junction bases: 7. This CDR3 has 18 residues. The CDR3 DNA sequence: TGTGCCACCAGCAGAGGTGGACTAGCGGGAGGTAGCGCAGATACGCAGTATTTT. Protein sequence: CATSRGGLAGGSADTQYF.

The table lists this clonotype with a few counts. The chain joins TRBV20-1 to TRBJ2-1; D remains ambiguous. The CDR3 runs to 12 residues. V shed 3 bases and J shed 6 bases, with 9 bases lying between them. Germline loops: CDR1 DFQATT, CDR2 SNEGSKA (reference sequence). CDR3: CSASPNRNEQFF. The CDR3 DNA is TGCAGTGCTAGTCCGAACCGCAATGAGCAGTTCTTC.

This clonotype was detected a few times. The rearrangement joins TRBV12-3 or TRBV12-4 to TRBJ1-1, with D tentatively TRBD1 (5 bases). The CDR3 loop spans 14 amino acids. Trimming removed 6 bases from V and 10 bases from J, with 21 bases in between. This CDR3 reads CASSTRGAVLIAFF. CDR3 sequence (DNA): TGTGCCAGCAGCACCAGAGGGGCAGTGCTTATAGCTTTCTTT.

This clonotype occurred many times. The rearrangement links TRBV28 to TRBJ2-2; no clear D gene. Germline V gives CDR1 MDHEN, CDR2 SYDVKM. With 5 bases removed from V and 2 bases from J, the gap between germline ends came to 18 bases. This CDR3 comprises 17 residues. The CDR3 DNA reads TGTGCCAGCAGTCCCAGGAGTTGGGAACGAAACACCGGGGAGCTGTTTTTT. It yields the protein CASSPRSWERNTGELFF.

The gene calls are TRBV3-1 and TRBJ2-7; D remains unclear. This CDR3 is built from 13 residues. Germline assignment: CDR1 LGHDT and CDR2 YNNKEL (reference sequence). V shed 0 bases and J shed 4 bases, with 7 bases lying between them. The CDR3 protein is CASSQELNYEQYF. DNA of the CDR3: TGTGCCAGCAGCCAAGAGTTAAATTACGAGCAGTACTTC.